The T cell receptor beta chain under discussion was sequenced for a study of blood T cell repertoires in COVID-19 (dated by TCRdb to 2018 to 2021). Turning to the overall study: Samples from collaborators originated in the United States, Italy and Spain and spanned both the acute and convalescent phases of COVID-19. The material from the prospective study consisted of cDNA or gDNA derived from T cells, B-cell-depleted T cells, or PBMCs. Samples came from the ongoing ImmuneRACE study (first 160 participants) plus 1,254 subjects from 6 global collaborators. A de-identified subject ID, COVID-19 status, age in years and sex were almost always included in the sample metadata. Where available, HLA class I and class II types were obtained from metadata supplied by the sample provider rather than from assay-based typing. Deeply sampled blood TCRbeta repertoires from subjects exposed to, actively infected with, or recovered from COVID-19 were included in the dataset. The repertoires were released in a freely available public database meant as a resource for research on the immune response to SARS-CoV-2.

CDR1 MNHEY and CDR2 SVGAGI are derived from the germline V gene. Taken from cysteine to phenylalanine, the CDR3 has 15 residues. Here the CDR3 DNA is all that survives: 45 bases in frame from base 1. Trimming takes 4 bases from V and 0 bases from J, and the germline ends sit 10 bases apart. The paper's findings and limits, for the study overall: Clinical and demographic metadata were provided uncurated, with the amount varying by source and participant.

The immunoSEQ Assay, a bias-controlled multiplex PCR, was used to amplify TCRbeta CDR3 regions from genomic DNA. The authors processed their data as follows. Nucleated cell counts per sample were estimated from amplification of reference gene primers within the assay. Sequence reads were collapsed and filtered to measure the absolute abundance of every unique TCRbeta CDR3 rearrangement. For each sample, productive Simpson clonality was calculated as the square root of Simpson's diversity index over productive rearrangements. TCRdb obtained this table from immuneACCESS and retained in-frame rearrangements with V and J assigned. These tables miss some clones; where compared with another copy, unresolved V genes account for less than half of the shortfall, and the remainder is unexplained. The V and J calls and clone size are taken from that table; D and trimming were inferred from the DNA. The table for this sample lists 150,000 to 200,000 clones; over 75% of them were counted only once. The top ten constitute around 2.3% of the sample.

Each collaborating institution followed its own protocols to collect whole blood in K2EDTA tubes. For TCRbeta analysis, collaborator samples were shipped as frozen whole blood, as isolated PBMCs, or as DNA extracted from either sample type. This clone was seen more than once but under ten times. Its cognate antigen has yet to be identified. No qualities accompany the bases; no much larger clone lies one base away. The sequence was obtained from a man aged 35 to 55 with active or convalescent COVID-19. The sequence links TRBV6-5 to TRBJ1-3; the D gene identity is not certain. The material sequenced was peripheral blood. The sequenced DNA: TGTGCCAGCAGTTCGATTAGTCACTCTGGAAACACCATATATTTT. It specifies CASSSISHSGNTIYF.